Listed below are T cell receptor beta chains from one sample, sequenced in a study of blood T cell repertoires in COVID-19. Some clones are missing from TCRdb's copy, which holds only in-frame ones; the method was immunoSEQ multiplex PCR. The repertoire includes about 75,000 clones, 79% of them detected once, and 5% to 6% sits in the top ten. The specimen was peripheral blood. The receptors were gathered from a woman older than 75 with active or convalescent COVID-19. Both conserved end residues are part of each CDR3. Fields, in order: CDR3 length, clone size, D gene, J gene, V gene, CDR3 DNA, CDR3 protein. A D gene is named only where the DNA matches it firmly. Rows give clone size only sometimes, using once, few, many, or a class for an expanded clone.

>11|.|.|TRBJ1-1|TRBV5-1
TGCGCCAGCAGCTTAGGGACATCCCTGAGGTTT
CASSLGTSLRF
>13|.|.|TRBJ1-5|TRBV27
TGTGCCAGCAGTTGGAGGTTTGGTCAGCCCCAGCATTTT
CASSWRFGQPQHF
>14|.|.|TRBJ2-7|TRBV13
TGTGCCAGCAGCTTGGGACACAAGCTTTACGAGCAGTACTTC
CASSLGHKLYEQYF
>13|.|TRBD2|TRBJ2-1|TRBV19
TGTGCCAGTAGTATAGTAACTAGCGGACCCCAGTTCTTC
CASSIVTSGPQFF
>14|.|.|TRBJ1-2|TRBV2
TGTGCCAGCAGGGGAGACGGGGCGACTAGAGGCTACACCTTC
CASRGDGATRGYTF
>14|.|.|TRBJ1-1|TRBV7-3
TGTGCCAGCAGCTTCAGGGCTACAGGCACTGAAGCTTTCTTT
CASSFRATGTEAFF
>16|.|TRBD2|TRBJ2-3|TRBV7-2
TGTGCCAGCAGCTTATCCGCGGGGGGCCGGACAGATACGCAGTATTTT
CASSLSAGGRTDTQYF
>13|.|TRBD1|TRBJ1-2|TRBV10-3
TGTGCCTCCCGGACAGGGTTGGGGTGGGGCTACACCTTC
CASRTGLGWGYTF
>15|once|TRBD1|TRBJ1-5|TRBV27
TGTGCCAGCAGTCCACGGGACAGGGTCAATCAGCCCCAGCATTTT
CASSPRDRVNQPQHF
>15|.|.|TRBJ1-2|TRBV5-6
TGTGCCAGCAGACGATGGGGGGGGTCGTCGGGCGGCTACACCTTC
CASRRWGGSSGGYTF
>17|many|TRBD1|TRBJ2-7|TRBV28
TGTGCCAGCAGTCGTACCGGGACAGAGAAACTGGCCTACGAGCAGTACTTC
CASSRTGTEKLAYEQYF
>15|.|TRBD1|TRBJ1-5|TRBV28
TGTGCCAGCAGGTATTCCGGGACAGGGGTCCAGCCCCAGCATTTT
CASRYSGTGVQPQHF
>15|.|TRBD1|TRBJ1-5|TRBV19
TGTGCCAGTAGTAGAACAGGGGGCGCGCATCAGCCCCAGCATTTT
CASSRTGGAHQPQHF
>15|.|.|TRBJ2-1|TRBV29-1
TGCAGCGTTGATACTAGCTCTCGATCCTACAATGAGCAGTTCTTC
CSVDTSSRSYNEQFF
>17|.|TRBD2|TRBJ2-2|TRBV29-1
TGCAGCGTTAGGACTAGCGGGGGGGCGATAAAGGCCGGGGAGCTGTTTTTT
CSVRTSGGAIKAGELFF
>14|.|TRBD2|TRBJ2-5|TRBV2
TGTGCCAGCAGAGGTTGGGGGGGCCAAGAGACCCAGTACTTC
CASRGWGGQETQYF
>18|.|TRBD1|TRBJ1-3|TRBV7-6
TGTGCCAGCAGCTCCCTGGGGACAGGGAGCTACTCTGGAAACACCATATATTTT
CASSSLGTGSYSGNTIYF
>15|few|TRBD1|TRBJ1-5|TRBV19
TGTGCCAGTAGTATCGTCAGGGGGCCGGGTCAGCCCCAGCATTTT
CASSIVRGPGQPQHF
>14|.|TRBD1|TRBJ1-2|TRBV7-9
TGTGCCAGCAGCTCGGACAGGGGCTATAATGGCTACACCTTC
CASSSDRGYNGYTF
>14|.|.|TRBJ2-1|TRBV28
TGTGCCAGCTCGGACGGGGGAGGTTGGGATGAGCAGTTCTTC
CASSDGGGWDEQFF
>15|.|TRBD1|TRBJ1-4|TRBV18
TGTGCCAGCTCACCACGGGACAGAAAAAATGAAAAACTGTTTTTT
CASSPRDRKNEKLFF
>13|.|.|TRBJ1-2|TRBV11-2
TGTGCCAGCAGCTTAGCAGGGGCAGGGGGCTACACCTTC
CASSLAGAGGYTF
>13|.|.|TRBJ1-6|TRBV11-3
TGTGCCAGCAGCTTAACCGGTGATTCACCCCTCCACTTT
CASSLTGDSPLHF
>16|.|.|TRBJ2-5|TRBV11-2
TGTGCCAGCAGCTTATATGCGCGGCGGGACCAAGAGACCCAGTACTTC
CASSLYARRDQETQYF
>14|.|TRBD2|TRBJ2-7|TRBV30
TGTGCCTGGAGTGAACTAGCGGCCACCTACGAGCAGTACTTC
CAWSELAATYEQYF
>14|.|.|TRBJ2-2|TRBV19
TGTGCCAGTAGTATAGGTTGGCCCACCGGGGAGCTGTTTTTT
CASSIGWPTGELFF
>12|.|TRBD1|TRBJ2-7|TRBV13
TGTGCCAGCAGCACCTGGACAGGCGAGCAGTACTTC
CASSTWTGEQYF
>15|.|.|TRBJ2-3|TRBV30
TGTGCCTGGAGTTATGTAGGGGGTTCAGGGGATACGCAGTATTTT
CAWSYVGGSGDTQYF
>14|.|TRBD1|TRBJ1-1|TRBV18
TGTGCCAGCTCAAGGGACAGAAAGTACACTGAAGCTTTCTTT
CASSRDRKYTEAFF
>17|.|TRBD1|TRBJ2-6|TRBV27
TGTGCCAGCAGTTTTCGGGACAGAGAATCTGGGGCCAACGTCCTGACTTTC
CASSFRDRESGANVLTF
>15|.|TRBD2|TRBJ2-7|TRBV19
TGTGCCAGTAGTATAGCTCGCGGGAGGGCCTACGAGCAGTACTTC
CASSIARGRAYEQYF
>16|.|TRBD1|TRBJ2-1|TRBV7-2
TGTGCCAGCAGCTCCAACTACAGGGACAGGAGAAATGAGCAGTTCTTC
CASSSNYRDRRNEQFF
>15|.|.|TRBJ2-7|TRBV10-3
TGTGCCATCAGTGTAGGAGGGATAGGCTCCTACGAGCAGTACTTC
CAISVGGIGSYEQYF
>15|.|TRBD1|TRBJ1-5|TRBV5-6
TGTGCCAGCAGCTTGCTACAGGGGGAGGATCAGCCCCAGCATTTT
CASSLLQGEDQPQHF
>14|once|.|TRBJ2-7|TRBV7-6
TGTGCCAGCAGCTTAGATCCGGGTTGGTACGAGCAGTACTTC
CASSLDPGWYEQYF
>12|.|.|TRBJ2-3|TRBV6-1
TGTGCCAGCAGTCCGTCCTCGGATACGCAGTATTTT
CASSPSSDTQYF
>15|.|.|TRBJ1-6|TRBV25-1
TGTGCCAGCAGTGAATACGGGTCCTATAATTCACCCCTCCACTTT
CASSEYGSYNSPLHF
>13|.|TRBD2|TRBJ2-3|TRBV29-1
TGCAGCGTTGAGGGACTAGCATCCGATACGCAGTATTTT
CSVEGLASDTQYF
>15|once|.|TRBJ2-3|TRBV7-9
TGTGCCAGCAGCTTAGGGGCAGGGGCATGGGATACGCAGTATTTT
CASSLGAGAWDTQYF
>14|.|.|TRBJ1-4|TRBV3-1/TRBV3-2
TGTGCCAGCAGCCAACAGGGGTTTTACGAAAAACTGTTTTTT
CASSQQGFYEKLFF
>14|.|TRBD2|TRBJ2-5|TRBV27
TGTGCCAGCAGTTTCCGCGGGGGGCTGGAGACCCAGTACTTC
CASSFRGGLETQYF
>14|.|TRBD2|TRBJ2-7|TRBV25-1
TGTGCCAGCAGGTCGACTAGCGGGGGGTTCAGGCAGTACTTC
CASRSTSGGFRQYF